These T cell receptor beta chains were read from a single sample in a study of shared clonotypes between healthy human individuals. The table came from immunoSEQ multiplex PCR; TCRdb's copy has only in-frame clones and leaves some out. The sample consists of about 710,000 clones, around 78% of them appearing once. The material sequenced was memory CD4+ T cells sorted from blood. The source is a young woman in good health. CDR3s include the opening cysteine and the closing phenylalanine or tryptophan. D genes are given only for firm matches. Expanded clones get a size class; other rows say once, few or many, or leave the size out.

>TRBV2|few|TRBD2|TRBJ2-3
CASSEAGAGSTDTQYF
TGTGCCAGCAGTGAAGCTGGAGCGGGAAGCACAGATACGCAGTATTTT
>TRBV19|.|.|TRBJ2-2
CASSFLFAGATGELFF
TGTGCCAGTAGTTTTCTTTTTGCGGGGGCTACCGGGGAGCTGTTTTTT
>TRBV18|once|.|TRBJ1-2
CASSPDRHGYTF
TGTGCCAGCTCACCTGATAGGCATGGCTACACCTTC
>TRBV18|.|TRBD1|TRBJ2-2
CASSPPTGGNTGELFF
TGTGCCAGCTCACCCCCCACAGGGGGCAACACCGGGGAGCTGTTTTTT
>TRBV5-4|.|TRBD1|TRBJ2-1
CASSLVGRGTSYNEQFF
TGTGCCAGCAGCTTGGTGGGCAGGGGGACATCCTACAATGAGCAGTTCTTC
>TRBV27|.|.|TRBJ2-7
CASSLKGGARTFYEQYF
TGTGCCAGCAGTTTAAAGGGTGGGGCACGTACCTTCTACGAGCAGTACTTC
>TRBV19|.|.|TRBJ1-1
CASSVKLYSTEAFF
TGTGCCAGTAGCGTGAAACTATATAGCACTGAAGCTTTCTTT
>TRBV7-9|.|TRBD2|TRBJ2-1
CASSPPGLAEYNEQFF
TGTGCCAGCAGCCCCCCGGGACTAGCGGAGTACAATGAGCAGTTCTTC
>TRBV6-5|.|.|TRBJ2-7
CASSRRGRGYEQYF
TGTGCCAGCAGTCGGCGAGGTCGGGGGTACGAGCAGTACTTC
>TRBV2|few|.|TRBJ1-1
CASSLERGTNTEAFF
TGTGCCAGCAGCTTAGAGCGGGGGACGAACACTGAAGCTTTCTTT
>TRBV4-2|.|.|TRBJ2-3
CASSQVLTAAQYF
TGTGCCAGCAGCCAAGTTCTTACGGCGGCGCAGTATTTT
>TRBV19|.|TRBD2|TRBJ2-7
CAAGRSQREQYF
TGTGCCGCCGGGAGGTCACAACGGGAGCAGTACTTC
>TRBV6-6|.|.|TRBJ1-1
CASTLIQGVETEAFF
TGTGCCAGCACCCTGATTCAGGGTGTGGAGACTGAAGCTTTCTTT